One T cell receptor (beta chain) is described in this entry. Antigen unknown. Each TCR beta library was made by quantitative 5'-RACE that incorporated molecular barcodes. TCRdb reprocessed the 5' RACE reads via MiXCR and lists one record per CDR3 protein. The sample lists about 90,000 distinct CDR3 sequences, roughly 8.5% occurring once. This record belongs to a study of CD8 T cells in ankylosing spondylitis. Germline V gene sequence: CDR1 MGHDK, CDR2 SYGVNS. Trimming took 3 bases from V and 0 from J, leaving 15 bases between them. This CDR3 comprises 17 residues. Broader study findings: Typical of ankylosing spondylitis blood, it appeared, was a TCR beta motif of eight highly homologous variants. In ankylosing spondylitis patients, matched synovial fluid reportedly showed significant enrichment of disease-linked clones.

The sequencing sample was made of blood, either unsorted or a sorted T cell fraction (not recorded which). This rearrangement joins TRBV25-1 to TRBJ2-1; a possible D gene is TRBD2 (6 bases). This clonotype originated in a male donor with ankylosing spondylitis. The CDR3 DNA follows: TGTGCCAGCAGTGATTTTCCGGGACTTGACTCCTACAATGAGCAGTTCTTC. It translates to CASSDFPGLDSYNEQFF.